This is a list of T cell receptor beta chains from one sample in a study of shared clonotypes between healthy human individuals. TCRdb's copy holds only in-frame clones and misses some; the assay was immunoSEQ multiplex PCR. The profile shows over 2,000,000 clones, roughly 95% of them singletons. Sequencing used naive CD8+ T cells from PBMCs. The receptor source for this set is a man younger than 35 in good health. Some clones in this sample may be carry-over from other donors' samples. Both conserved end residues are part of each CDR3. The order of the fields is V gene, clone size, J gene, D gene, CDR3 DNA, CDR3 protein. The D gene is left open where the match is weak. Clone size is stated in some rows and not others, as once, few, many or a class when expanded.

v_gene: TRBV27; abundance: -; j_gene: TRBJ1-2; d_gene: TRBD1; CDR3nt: TGTGCCAGCAGCAATTCAAGGGGAGGGGGCCACACCTTC; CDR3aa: CASSNSRGGGHTF
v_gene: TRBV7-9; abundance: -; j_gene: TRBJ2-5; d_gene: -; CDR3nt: TGTGCCAGCAGCTTAGGGGGTGAAGAGACCCAGTACTTC; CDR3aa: CASSLGGEETQYF
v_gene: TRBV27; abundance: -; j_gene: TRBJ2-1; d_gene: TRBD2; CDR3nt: TGTGCCAGCAGTTTGGGCGGGAGTTTCGGTGAGCAGTTCTTC; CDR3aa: CASSLGGSFGEQFF
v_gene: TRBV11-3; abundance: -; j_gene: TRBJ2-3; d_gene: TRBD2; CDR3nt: TGTGCCAGCAGCTCCAGCCCCGGGACTAGCAGCGCAGATACGCAGTATTTT; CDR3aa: CASSSSPGTSSADTQYF
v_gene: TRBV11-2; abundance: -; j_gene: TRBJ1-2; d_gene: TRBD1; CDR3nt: TGTGCCAGCAGCTTAGACAGGGGGGGCCTCTATGGCTACACCTTC; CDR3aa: CASSLDRGGLYGYTF
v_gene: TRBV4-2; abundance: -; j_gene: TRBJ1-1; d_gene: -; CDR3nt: TGTGCCAGCAGCCACCTTGGGGAAGCCACTGAAGCTTTCTTT; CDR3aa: CASSHLGEATEAFF
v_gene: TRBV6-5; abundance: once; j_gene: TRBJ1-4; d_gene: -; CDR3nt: TGTGCCGCCCTATGGGCGGTTTATTTCGATGAAAAACTGTTTTTT; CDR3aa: CAALWAVYFDEKLFF
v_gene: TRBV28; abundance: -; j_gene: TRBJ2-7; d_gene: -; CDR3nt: TGTGCCAGCAGTCGACCCGGGACCTCTTACGAGCAGTACTTC; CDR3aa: CASSRPGTSYEQYF
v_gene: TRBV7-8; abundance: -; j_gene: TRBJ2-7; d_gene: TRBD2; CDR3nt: TGTGCCAGCAGCTCTCATTGGGAGGGCAACTACGAGCAGTACTTC; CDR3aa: CASSSHWEGNYEQYF
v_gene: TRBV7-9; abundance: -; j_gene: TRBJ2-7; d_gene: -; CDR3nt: TGTGCCAGCAGCCCGACCCCCTACGAGCAGTACTTC; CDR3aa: CASSPTPYEQYF
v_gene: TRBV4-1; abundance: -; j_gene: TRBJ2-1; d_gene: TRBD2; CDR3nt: TGCGCCAGTAGTAGCGGGTCGTACAATGAGCAGTTCTTC; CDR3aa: CASSSGSYNEQFF
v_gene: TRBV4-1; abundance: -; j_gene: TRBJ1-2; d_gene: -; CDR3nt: TGCGCCAGCAGCTACCTCGGCATAGGCAGGAATGGCTACACCTTC; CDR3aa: CASSYLGIGRNGYTF
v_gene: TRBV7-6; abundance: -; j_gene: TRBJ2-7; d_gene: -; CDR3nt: TGTGCCAGCAGCCCATCGGGACCGCCCCAGGAGCAGTACTTC; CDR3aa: CASSPSGPPQEQYF
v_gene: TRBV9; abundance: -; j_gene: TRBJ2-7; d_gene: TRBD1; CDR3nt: TGTGCCAGCAGCCAAGACAGGGCCGGCCACGAGCAGTACTTC; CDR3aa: CASSQDRAGHEQYF
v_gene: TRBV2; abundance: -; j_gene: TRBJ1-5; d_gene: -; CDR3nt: TGTGCCAGCAGTGAGGTTGGGGGAACTCAGCCCCAGCATTTT; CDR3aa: CASSEVGGTQPQHF
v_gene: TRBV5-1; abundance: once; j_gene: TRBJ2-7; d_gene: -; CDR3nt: TGCGCCAGCAGCTTGAGGTCCCACACGACCTACGAGCAGTACTTC; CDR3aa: CASSLRSHTTYEQYF
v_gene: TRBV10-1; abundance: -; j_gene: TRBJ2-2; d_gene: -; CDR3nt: TGCGCCAGCACTTATCCGGCGCTGAACACCGGGGAGCTGTTTTTT; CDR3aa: CASTYPALNTGELFF
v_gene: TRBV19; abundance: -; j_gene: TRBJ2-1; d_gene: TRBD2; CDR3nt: TGTGCCAGTAGTATAGGAGGCCTAGCGGATTACAATGAGCAGTTCTTC; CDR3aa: CASSIGGLADYNEQFF
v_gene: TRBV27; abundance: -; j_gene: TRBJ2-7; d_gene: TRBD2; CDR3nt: TGTGCCAGCAGTTTAGCTAGCGGGAGACCCTGGACCGAGCAGTACTTC; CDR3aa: CASSLASGRPWTEQYF
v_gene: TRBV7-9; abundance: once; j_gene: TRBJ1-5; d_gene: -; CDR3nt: TGTGCCAGCAGCTTATATGTGACAGGAAATCAGCCCCAGCATTTT; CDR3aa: CASSLYVTGNQPQHF
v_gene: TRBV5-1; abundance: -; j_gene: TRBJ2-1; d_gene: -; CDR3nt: TGCGCCAGCAGCTTAGGTCCCTGGTCGTCTCGGGATCAATTGGAGCAGTTCTTC; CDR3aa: CASSLGPWSSRDQLEQFF
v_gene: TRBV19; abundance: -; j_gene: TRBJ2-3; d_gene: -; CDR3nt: TGTGCCAGTAGTGAGCGGGTCCCAGATACGCAGTATTTT; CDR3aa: CASSERVPDTQYF
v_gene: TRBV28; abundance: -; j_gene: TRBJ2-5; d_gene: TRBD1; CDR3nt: TGTGCCAGCAGCATTGAGGATGCAGGGGGCGGAGGGACCCAGTACTTC; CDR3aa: CASSIEDAGGGGTQYF
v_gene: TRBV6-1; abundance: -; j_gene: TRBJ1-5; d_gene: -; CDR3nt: TGTGCCAGCAGTGAACGCCTGGCCCCGCAGCCCCAGCATTTT; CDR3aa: CASSERLAPQPQHF
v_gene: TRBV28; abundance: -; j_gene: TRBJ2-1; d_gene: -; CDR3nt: TGTGCCAGCAGTACGTCCCGGGAGTTCGCCTACAATGAGCAGTTCTTC; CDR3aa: CASSTSREFAYNEQFF
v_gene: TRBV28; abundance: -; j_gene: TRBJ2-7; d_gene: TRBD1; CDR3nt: TGTGCCAGCAGCTTTAAGACCCGGGACAGGGTTATCTACGAGCAGTACTTC; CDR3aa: CASSFKTRDRVIYEQYF
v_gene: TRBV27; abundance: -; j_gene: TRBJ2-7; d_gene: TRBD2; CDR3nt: TGTGCCAGCAGTTTATGGGGCGGGGGGCAGGCCTACGAGCAGTACTTC; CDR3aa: CASSLWGGGQAYEQYF
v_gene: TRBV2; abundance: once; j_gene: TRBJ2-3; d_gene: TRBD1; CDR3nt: TGTGCCAGCAGCTTACTCAAGGGGACAGGGGGAAAAGATACGCAGTATTTT; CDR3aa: CASSLLKGTGGKDTQYF
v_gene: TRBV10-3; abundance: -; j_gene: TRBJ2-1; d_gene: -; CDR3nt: TGTGCCATCAGAGCCCTACCATTCGACAGGGAGGGGGCCAATGAGCAGTTCTTC; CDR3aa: CAIRALPFDREGANEQFF
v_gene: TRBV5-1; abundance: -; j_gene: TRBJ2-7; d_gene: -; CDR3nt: TGCGCCAGCAGATCGGGACTCCTAGAATACGAGCAGTACTTC; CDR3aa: CASRSGLLEYEQYF
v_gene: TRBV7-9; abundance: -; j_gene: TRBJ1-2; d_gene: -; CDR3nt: TGTGCCAGCAGCTTAGCGCTGGGCAGGAACTATGGCTACACCTTC; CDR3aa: CASSLALGRNYGYTF
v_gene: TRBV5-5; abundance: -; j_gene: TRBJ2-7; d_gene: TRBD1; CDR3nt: TGTGCCAGCAGCTTCGGCCAGGGGGCGGTGGGCTACGAGCAGTACTTC; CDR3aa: CASSFGQGAVGYEQYF
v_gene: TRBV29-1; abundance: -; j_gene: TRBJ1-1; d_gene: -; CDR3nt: TGCAGCGTTGATGGTCGGATGGGCCCTGAAGCTTTCTTT; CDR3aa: CSVDGRMGPEAFF
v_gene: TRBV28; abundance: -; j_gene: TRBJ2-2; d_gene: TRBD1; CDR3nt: TGTGCCAGCAGCGAGACAGGGGGAGCGAACACCGGGGAGCTGTTTTTT; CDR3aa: CASSETGGANTGELFF
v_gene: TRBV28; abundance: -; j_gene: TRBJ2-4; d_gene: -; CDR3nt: TGTGCCAGCAGTCCCACGACAGAGGTACTAAACATTCAGTACTTC; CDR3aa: CASSPTTEVLNIQYF
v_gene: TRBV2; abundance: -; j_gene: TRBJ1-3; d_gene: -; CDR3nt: TGTGCCAGCAGCCCCGACGGAAACACCATATATTTT; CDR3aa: CASSPDGNTIYF
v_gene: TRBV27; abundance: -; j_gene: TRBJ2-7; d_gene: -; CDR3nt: TGTGCCAGCAGTTTATCTACAGGTGCCATTGGCGAGCAGTACTTC; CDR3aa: CASSLSTGAIGEQYF
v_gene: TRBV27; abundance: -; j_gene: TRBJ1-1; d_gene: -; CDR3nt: TGTGCCAGCAGTTTGGGCCCGAACACTGAAGCTTTCTTT; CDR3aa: CASSLGPNTEAFF
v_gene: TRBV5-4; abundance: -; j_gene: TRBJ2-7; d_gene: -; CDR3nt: TGTGCCAGCAGCTACGGGGGTTCCTACGAGCAGTACTTC; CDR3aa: CASSYGGSYEQYF
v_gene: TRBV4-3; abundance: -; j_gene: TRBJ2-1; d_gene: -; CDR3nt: TGCGCCAGCAGCCAAGATCCCCCCCGACACAATGAGCAGTTCTTC; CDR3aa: CASSQDPPRHNEQFF
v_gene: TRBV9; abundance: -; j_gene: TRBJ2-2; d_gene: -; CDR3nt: TGTGCCAGCAGCGCCCCCGGGCAGGGAATCAACACCGGGGAGCTGTTTTTT; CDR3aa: CASSAPGQGINTGELFF